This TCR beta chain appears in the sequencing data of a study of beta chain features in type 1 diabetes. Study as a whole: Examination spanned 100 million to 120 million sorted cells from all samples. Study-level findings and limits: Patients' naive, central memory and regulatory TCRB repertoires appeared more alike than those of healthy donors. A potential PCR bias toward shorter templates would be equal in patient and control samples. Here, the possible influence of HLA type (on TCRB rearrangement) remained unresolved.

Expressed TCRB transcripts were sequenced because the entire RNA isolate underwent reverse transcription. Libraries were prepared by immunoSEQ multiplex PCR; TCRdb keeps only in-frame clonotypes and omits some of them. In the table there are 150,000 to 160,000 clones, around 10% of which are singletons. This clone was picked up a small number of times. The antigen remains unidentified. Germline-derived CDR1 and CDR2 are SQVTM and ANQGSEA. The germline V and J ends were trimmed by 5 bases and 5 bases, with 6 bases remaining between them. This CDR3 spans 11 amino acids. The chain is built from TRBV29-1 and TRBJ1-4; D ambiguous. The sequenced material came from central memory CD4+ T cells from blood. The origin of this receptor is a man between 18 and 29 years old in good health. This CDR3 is CSVFGNEKLFF. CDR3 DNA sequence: TGCAGCGTTTTTGGGAATGAAAAACTGTTTTTT.